In its sample, the clone carrying this T cell receptor (beta chain) was seen many times. This record belongs to a study of T cells in Graves' hyperthyroidism and ophthalmopathy. Aged 18 to 65, the patients had hyperthyroidism that was newly diagnosed and had lasted under 2 months. Patients were excluded because of uncontrolled infection, other autoimmune disease, pregnancy or lactation. RNA transcripts provided the source from which TCR beta CDR3 regions were amplified. An initial round of RT-PCR targeting the TCR CDR3 relied on the HTBI primer set. TCRdb re-called the multiplex PCR reads through MiXCR, storing one row per CDR3 protein. Seen here are some 400,000 distinct CDR3 sequences, about a fifth observed once, and the top ten hold 3.7%. Trimming took 6 bases from V and 0 from J, leaving 11 bases between them. The CDR3 sequence is 14 residues long. Germline CDR1 and CDR2: MNHEY and SVGAGI.

This chain uses TRBV6-5 with TRBJ1-1; D is perhaps TRBD1 (6 bases). The sample consisted of blood. The receptor's source is a woman between 18 and 29 years old with Graves' hyperthyroidism. Here the CDR3 DNA reads TGTGCCAGCAGAGCCGGGACACTGAACACTGAAGCTTTCTTT. Translation gives CASRAGTLNTEAFF.